This T cell receptor (beta chain) originates from a study of neoadjuvant anti-PD-1 for oral cavity cancer. Study-level background: Around day 43, patients without progression received a fourth nivolumab dose before surgery.

The table came from immunoSEQ multiplex PCR; TCRdb's copy has only in-frame clones and leaves some out. Of 72,000 or so clones listed, about 86% are singletons. The time point here: after neoadjuvant nivolumab, at surgical resection. Patients had newly diagnosed, untreated stage II-IVA oral cavity squamous cell carcinoma. The length of the CDR3 is 18 residues. Trimming at V came to 0 bases and at J to 1 base, leaving 11 bases not matched to a gene. CDR1 is GTSNPN, CDR2 SVGIG, per germline (reference sequence). This clonotype was obtained from a person between 40 and 85 years old with oral cavity squamous cell carcinoma. The material was PBMCs, obtained after nivolumab (anti-PD-1) treatment. The chain uses TRBV30 and TRBJ1-4; 7 bases are shared with TRBD1. CDR3 residues: CAWSVTTGLGGTNEKLFF. CDR3 DNA: TGTGCCTGGAGTGTCACGACAGGGTTGGGCGGAACTAATGAAAAACTGTTTTTT.